This T cell receptor beta chain was recorded in a study of T cell changes during pregnancy in multiple sclerosis. Sequencing was performed with immunoSEQ multiplex PCR; in TCRdb, only in-frame clones are kept and a portion is missing. The sample has about 120,000 clones; over 85% are singletons. The germline V and J ends were trimmed by 5 bases and 3 bases, with 14 bases remaining between them. The CDR3 is 14 amino acids. The germline CDR1 and CDR2 sequences are GTSNPN and SVGIG (reference sequence). The sequenced sample was peripheral blood, obtained before pregnancy. The rearrangement uses TRBV30 and TRBJ1-5, with D possibly being TRBD1 (6 bases). This TCR derives from a female donor with multiple sclerosis, enrolled in a pregnancy study. CDR3 coding DNA: TGTGCCTGGTCGAGGGGGGGGGCCAATCAGCCCCAGCATTTT. The encoded protein is CAWSRGGANQPQHF.